One and the same sample provided the 17 T cell receptor beta chains below, sequenced in a study of vaccination effects on CD4 cells after COVID-19. Having been cultured for roughly 10 days, the cells underwent CD4+ T cell isolation. TCRdb's copy holds only in-frame clones and misses some; the assay was immunoSEQ multiplex PCR. Seen here are 20,000 to 25,000 clones, 73% observed once, and the top ten hold approximately 10%. No antigen is known for these receptors. The sample was CD4+ T cells from PBMCs cultured without peptide, taken before COVID-19 vaccination. These TCRs come from a human donor who received a COVID-19 vaccine.

In this sample, this clone turned up a few times. J is TRBJ2-7 and V is TRBV28; 11 nucleotides line up with TRBD1. V trimming: 10 bases; J trimming: 3 bases; junction bases outside the gene matches: 14. The CDR3 contains 16 residues. Germline CDR1 MDHEN, CDR2 SYDVKM. The CDR3 is CATKRSAGTGGYEQYF. As DNA, the CDR3 is TGTGCCACCAAGAGGAGCGCCGGGACAGGGGGCTACGAGCAGTACTTC.

The V call is TRBV5-1, the J call TRBJ2-7; 11 bases are shared with TRBD1. This CDR3 contains 14 residues. Germline V gene sequence: CDR1 SGHRS, CDR2 YFSETQ. V shed 4 bases, J shed 5 bases, and the junction held 5 bases outside the gene matches. The chain's CDR3 is CASSKGQGENEQYF. In DNA, the CDR3 is TGCGCCAGCAGCAAGGGACAGGGGGAAAACGAGCAGTACTTC.

This clone is a singleton in its sample. This chain connects TRBV7-9 to TRBJ1-2; D is ambiguous. The CDR3 is 13 amino acids. Germline V gene lookup returns CDR1 SEHNR and CDR2 FQNEAQ (reference sequence). V shed 5 bases and J shed 2 bases, with 9 bases lying between them. The CDR3 loop reads CASSPDVNYGYTF. CDR3 DNA sequence: TGTGCCAGCAGCCCCGACGTCAACTATGGCTACACCTTC. Based on the CDR3 plus reference TRBV7-9 and TRBJ1-2, the full variable domain is DTGVSQNPRHKITKRGQNVTFRCDPISEHNRLYWYRQTLGQGPEFLTYFQNEAQLEKSRLLSDRFSAERPKGSFSTLEIQRTEQGDSAMYLCASSPDVNYGYTFGSGTRLTVV.

V gene TRBV3-1 (or the pseudogene TRBV3-2) combines with J gene TRBJ2-1; possible D gene TRBD2, 5 bases. The V end was cut by 1 base, the J end by 12 bases, with 7 bases between. Germline V CDR1 and CDR2: LGHDT, YNNKEL (reference sequence). This CDR3 has 11 residues. CDR3 amino acids: CASSQAGWQFF. CDR3 DNA: TGTGCCAGCAGCCAAGCGGGGTGGCAGTTCTTC.

CDR3 sequence reads: CASSMGRQTEAFF. Written as DNA, the CDR3 is TGTGCCAGTAGTATGGGACGACAGACTGAAGCTTTCTTT. The chain recombines TRBV19 with TRBJ1-1; perhaps TRBD1 as D (5 bases). Germline loops: CDR1 LNHDA, CDR2 SQIVND (reference sequence). The CDR3 runs to 13 residues. V was trimmed by 3 bases and J by 5 bases, leaving 10 bases between them.

The chain joins TRBV6-6 to TRBJ2-1; a possible D gene is TRBD1 (6 bases). CDR1 MNHNY and CDR2 SVGAGI come from the germline V gene (reference sequence). Trimming left V 10 bases short and J 7 bases short, with 23 bases between. This CDR3 is 15 amino acids long. The CDR3 region is CATRGLYGDGNEQFF. DNA of the CDR3: TGTGCCACCAGGGGATTATACGGAGATGGGAATGAGCAGTTCTTC.

The chain is built from TRBV6-5 and TRBJ1-3; D remains unclear. V was shortened by 8 bases and J by 0 bases, with 14 bases between the two germline ends. The CDR3 is 15 amino acids. CDR1 is MNHEY, CDR2 SVGAGI, per germline. This chain's CDR3 is CASRSKAYSGNTIYF. The CDR3 DNA reads as TGTGCCAGCCGGAGCAAAGCGTACTCTGGAAACACCATATATTTT.

This CDR3 is CASSVQPGYTEAFF. CDR3 nucleotide sequence: TGTGCCAGCAGCGTACAGCCCGGCTACACTGAAGCTTTCTTT. The chain joins TRBV9 to TRBJ1-1; D gene ambiguous. The CDR3 covers 14 residues. From germline, CDR1 is SGDLS and CDR2 YYNGEE. The V end was cut by 1 base, the J end by 3 bases, with 10 bases between.

The chain is built from TRBV6-5 and TRBJ2-7; D assignment may be TRBD1 or TRBD2 (5 bases each). Germline values: CDR1 MNHEY, CDR2 SVGAGI. The CDR3 is 14 amino acids. V was trimmed by 0 bases and J by 3 bases, leaving 9 bases between them. The CDR3 loop reads CASSYSAGSYEQYF. CDR3 DNA sequence: TGTGCCAGCAGTTACTCGGCAGGGAGCTACGAGCAGTACTTC.

The chain recombines TRBV21-1 with TRBJ2-1; the table's D call, TRBD2, was not checked against the DNA. TRBV21-1 represents a pseudogene. This CDR3 comprises 16 residues. The chain's CDR3 is CASSFPGTSGSHEQFF. The CDR3, as DNA: TGTGCCAGCAGCTTCCCAGGGACTAGCGGGAGTCATGAGCAGTTCTTC.

The gene calls are TRBV4-1 and TRBJ1-2; D remains ambiguous. The CDR3 spans 14 residues. V lost 4 bases and J 7 bases, leaving 16 bases between the germline ends. Per germline, CDR1 MGHRA and CDR2 YSYEKL. The chain's CDR3 is CASSPDAVTFGYTF. Written as DNA, the CDR3 is TGCGCCAGCAGCCCAGATGCAGTAACTTTTGGCTACACCTTC.

The V call is TRBV30, the J call TRBJ1-6, with 8 bases that match TRBD1. The V gene end was trimmed by 7 bases and the J gene end by 8 bases; junction bases not matched to a gene: 7. Germline CDR1 reads GTSNPN; CDR2 reads SVGIG (reference sequence). The CDR3 spans 13 residues. The CDR3 sequence: CAFSGTGHSPLHF. In DNA form, the CDR3 reads TGTGCCTTTTCCGGGACAGGTCATTCACCCCTCCACTTT.

The chain couples TRBV10-1 to TRBJ2-1; D is unresolved. The length of the CDR3 is 10 residues. CDR1 is WNHNN, CDR2 SYGVQD, per germline (reference sequence). V was clipped by 6 bases and J by 10 bases, with 7 bases between them. CDR3 region: CASRGGEQFF. CDR3 nucleotide sequence: TGCGCCAGCAGGGGTGGAGAGCAGTTCTTC.

This chain joins TRBV6-5 and TRBJ1-5; D call uncertain. This CDR3 is 15 amino acids long. Trimming removed 6 bases at V and 0 bases at J, with 12 bases between. Looked up from germline, CDR1 is MNHEY and CDR2 is SVGAGI. The CDR3 here is CASSRSGYSNQPQHF. The CDR3 bases are TGTGCCAGCAGCCGCTCGGGGTATAGCAATCAGCCCCAGCATTTT.

The rearrangement uses TRBV13 and TRBJ1-1; no reliable D call. The CDR3 is 14 residues long. Trimming removed 4 bases from V and 0 bases from J, with 9 bases in between. Germline V gene sequence: CDR1 PRHDT, CDR2 FYEKMQ (reference sequence). Written as DNA, the CDR3 is TGTGCCAGCAGCTACGGACGGGTGAACACTGAAGCTTTCTTT. Its translation is CASSYGRVNTEAFF.

This chain connects TRBV4-3 to TRBJ1-1; D is possibly TRBD1 (6 bases). V shed 1 base and J shed 1 base, with 31 bases lying between them. Germline loops: CDR1 LGHNA, CDR2 YSLEER. The CDR3 has 22 amino acids. DNA for the CDR3: TGCGCCAGCAGCCAAGGAATTAAATGGAGGACAGAACAACACCTCTCGAACACTGAAGCTTTCTTT. The encoded protein is CASSQGIKWRTEQHLSNTEAFF.

The chain is built from TRBV5-1 and TRBJ2-3; the match to TRBD1 covers 10 bases. The CDR3 runs to 14 residues. J was trimmed by 3 bases and V by 4 bases; bases with no gene match: 2. The germline V gene has CDR1 SGHRS and CDR2 YFSETQ. CDR3 sequence: CASSADRGTDTQYF. The DNA for the CDR3 is TGCGCCAGCAGCGCGGACAGGGGGACAGATACGCAGTATTTT.